The 22 T cell receptor beta chains presented below share a single source sample, sequenced in a study of control samples from healthy donors and cancer patients. The protocol was immunoSEQ multiplex PCR, while the TCRdb copy is restricted to in-frame clones and leaves out a portion. The sample lists some 120,000 clones, more than 75% seen once, with about 12% in the top ten. The sequencing input was blood. These receptors all stem from a man aged 25-45 years in good health.

This chain uses TRBV2 with TRBJ2-7; D is ambiguous. This CDR3 is built from 12 residues. V dropped 6 bases and J dropped 3 bases, with 9 bases sitting between them. Looked up from germline, CDR1 is SNHLY and CDR2 is FYNNEI. DNA for the CDR3: TGTGCCAGCAGCCCGAACATCTACGAGCAGTACGTC. Protein sequence: CASSPNIYEQYV.

The chain carries TRBV24-1 and TRBJ2-1; TRBD2 might be the D (7 bases). From germline, CDR1 is KGHDR and CDR2 SFDVKD. V was clipped by 1 base and J by 6 bases, with 12 bases between them. The CDR3 sequence is 15 residues long. The CDR3: CATSDFMGGRNEQFF. CDR3 nucleotides: TGTGCCACCAGTGATTTTATGGGGGGGCGCAATGAGCAGTTCTTC.

The CDR3 is CAWSGDSMDTQYF. In DNA, the CDR3 is TGTGCCTGGAGTGGCGACAGTATGGATACGCAGTATTTT. This chain connects TRBV30 to TRBJ2-3; a possible D gene is TRBD1 (5 bases). With 1 base removed from V and 6 bases from J, the gap between germline ends came to 11 bases. Per the germline V gene, CDR1 is GTSNPN and CDR2 is SVGIG (reference sequence). The CDR3 totals 13 residues.

Details on this clone: Germline is not matched at one junction end, which may reflect a read error. This chain uses TRBV7-2 with TRBJ1-3; unclear D gene. CDR1 is SGHTA, CDR2 FQGNSA, per germline. CDR3 length equals 13 residues. DNA for the CDR3: TGTGCCAGCAGCTTGATCTCTAGAAACACCATATATTTT. Protein sequence: CASSLISRNTIYF.

This chain connects TRBV5-1 to TRBJ1-4; 7 positions agree with TRBD1. The germline V gene has CDR1 SGHRS and CDR2 YFSETQ. Unmatched junction bases numbered 5, after V lost 4 bases and J lost 5 bases. The CDR3 totals 14 residues. As DNA, the CDR3 is TGCGCCAGCAGCCCAGGGGGTGCGAATGAAAAACTGTTTTTT. Translated, it gives CASSPGGANEKLFF.

V usage is TRBV5-5 and J usage is TRBJ1-3, with D hard to call. Deletions cut 0 bases from V and 0 bases from J, with 4 bases between. Germline CDR1 and CDR2: SGHKS and YYEKEE (reference sequence). This CDR3 has 14 amino acids. The CDR3 sequence is CASSLGSSGNTIYF. Written as DNA, the CDR3 is TGTGCCAGCAGCTTGGGCAGCTCTGGAAACACCATATATTTT.

The chain links TRBV9 to TRBJ2-5; tentative D call: TRBD2 (6 bases). The CDR3 sequence is 16 residues long. CDR1 SGDLS and CDR2 YYNGEE come from the germline V gene. V lost 0 bases and J lost 5, with 17 bases in between. As DNA, the CDR3 is TGTGCCAGCAGCGTAGTAGGAGGGGTAGCCGGTGAGACCCAGTACTTC. The encoded protein is CASSVVGGVAGETQYF.

V gene TRBV13 combines with J gene TRBJ2-3; TRBD2 aligns across 12 bases. V gave up 5 bases and J gave up 4 bases; unmatched junction bases: 7. The CDR3 is 16 residues long. CDR1 and CDR2 from the germline V gene are PRHDT and FYEKMQ (reference sequence). The DNA of the CDR3 is TGTGCCAGCAGCCCGGGGTCTAGCGGGGGGGCAGATACGCAGTATTTT. It translates to CASSPGSSGGADTQYF.

This clone was found once. The chain has TRBV30 and TRBJ1-3; D is unresolved. This CDR3 is built from 10 residues. The germline V and J ends were trimmed by 5 bases and 4 bases, with 3 bases remaining between them. Germline-derived CDR1 and CDR2 are GTSNPN and SVGIG (reference sequence). The chain's CDR3 is CAWEGNTIYF. The CDR3 DNA is TGTGCCTGGGAGGGAAACACCATATATTTT.

V is TRBV29-1 and J is TRBJ2-7; D is perhaps TRBD1 (6 bases). Trimming shortened V by 7 bases and J by 1 base, and 17 bases separated the two germline ends. Germline assignment: CDR1 SQVTM and CDR2 ANQGSEA. The CDR3 sequence is 14 residues long. Here the CDR3 DNA reads TGCAGCGCTTGGGGGCGACCGGATTCCTACGAGCAGTACTTC. Its protein product is CSAWGRPDSYEQYF.

V and J are TRBV12-3 or TRBV12-4 and TRBJ1-1; no definite D call. This CDR3 contains 13 residues. Trimming pared 3 bases from V and 3 bases from J, leaving 8 bases between. CDR3 amino acids: CASSFKRDTEAFF. CDR3 nucleotides: TGTGCCAGCAGTTTCAAAAGGGACACTGAAGCTTTCTTT.

This chain connects TRBV7-2 to TRBJ2-7, with D possibly being TRBD1 (5 bases). CDR1 is SGHTA and CDR2 is FQGNSA in the germline V gene. The CDR3 is 17 amino acids. V was clipped by 3 bases and J by 3 bases, with 21 bases between them. CDR3 residues: CASSLTVAVDLGYEQYF. CDR3 coding DNA: TGTGCCAGCAGCTTGACAGTGGCAGTTGATTTGGGCTACGAGCAGTACTTC.

The V call is TRBV19, the J call TRBJ1-4, with 9 bases lining up with TRBD1. Germline V gene lookup returns CDR1 LNHDA and CDR2 SQIVND (reference sequence). This CDR3 spans 18 amino acids. After removal of 0 bases from V and 5 bases from J, the junction contained 10 bases not matched to a gene. As DNA, the CDR3 is TGTGCCAGTAGTATAGATCGGGTCGCCGGGACAGGGAATGAAAAACTGTTTTTT. Translation gives CASSIDRVAGTGNEKLFF.

V gene TRBV18 combines with J gene TRBJ1-2; D remains unclear. Germline-derived CDR1 and CDR2 are KGHSH and LQKENI. This CDR3 contains 15 residues. Trimming cost V 7 bases and J 4 bases, with 19 bases left between them. The CDR3 nucleotides are TGTGCCAGCTTAATGAGGGCTGGGGAGGCCTATGGCTACACCTTC. It encodes CASLMRAGEAYGYTF. The variable domain in full, completed from reference TRBV18 and TRBJ1-2, reads NAGVMQNPRHLVRRRGQEARLRCSPMKGHSHVYWYRQLPEEGLKFMVYLQKENIIDESGMPKERFSAEFPKEGPSILRIQQVVRGDSAAYFCASLMRAGEAYGYTFGSGTRLTVV.

J is TRBJ1-3 and V is TRBV10-3; 7 positions agree with TRBD1. The CDR3 runs to 14 residues. Germline CDR1 and CDR2: ENHRY and SYGVKD. Unmatched junction bases numbered 8, after V lost 8 bases and J lost 4 bases. The CDR3 loop reads CAIRGGSSGNTIYF. The CDR3 nucleotides are TGTGCCATCCGAGGGGGCTCCTCAGGAAACACCATATATTTT.

This sequence joins TRBV12-3 or TRBV12-4 and TRBJ1-1, with D unresolved. The CDR3 sequence is 12 residues long. Trimming pared 6 bases from V and 8 bases from J, leaving 13 bases between. CDR3 DNA: TGTGCCAGCAGCCTACCAGGTAGAGAAGCTTTCTTT. It codes for CASSLPGREAFF.

The chain is built from TRBV10-3 and TRBJ2-3; D possibly corresponds to TRBD1 (5 bases). V lost 8 bases and J lost 1, with 10 bases in between. Germline V gene data show CDR1 as ENHRY and CDR2 as SYGVKD. This CDR3 has 13 residues. The DNA for the CDR3 is TGTGCCATCGGCAGGGATGGCACAGATACGCAGTATTTT. Residues: CAIGRDGTDTQYF.

The chain joins TRBV4-1 to TRBJ1-2; D unresolved. V lost 4 bases, J lost 1 base, and 13 bases lay in between. CDR3 length equals 15 residues. Germline values: CDR1 MGHRA, CDR2 YSYEKL. The CDR3 DNA sequence: TGCGCCAGCAGCCCACCGTCCGGGAATAACTATGGCTACACCTTC. Protein sequence: CASSPPSGNNYGYTF.

This rearrangement joins TRBV11-2 to TRBJ2-5; 8 nucleotides line up with TRBD1. J gave up 1 base and V 1 base, and 5 bases lay outside the gene matches. The CDR3 covers 16 residues. Germline CDR1 is SGHAT and CDR2 is FQNNGV. Here the CDR3 reads CASSLGSTGGQETQYF. The CDR3 DNA reads TGTGCCAGCAGCTTAGGCTCCACAGGGGGCCAAGAGACCCAGTACTTC.

The chain recombines TRBV27 with TRBJ1-2; 11 bases are a match to TRBD1. CDR1 and CDR2 (germline): MNHEY, SMNVEV (reference sequence). The J segment lost 7 bases and the V segment lost 4 bases, leaving 8 bases of the junction unmatched. The CDR3 extends over 15 amino acids. The CDR3, as DNA: TGTGCCAGCAGTTACGGGGACAGGGGGTCCATTGGCTACACCTTC. Protein product: CASSYGDRGSIGYTF.

The V call is TRBV2, the J call TRBJ2-1; 10 bases line up with TRBD2. The germline CDR1 and CDR2 sequences are SNHLY and FYNNEI. The CDR3 is made up of 13 amino acids. The V segment lost 7 bases and the J segment 9 bases; nucleotides outside the gene matches: 6. CDR3 DNA: TGTGCCAGCATGGGGACTAGCGATTTTGAGCAGTTCTTC. Its translation is CASMGTSDFEQFF.

This chain links TRBV11-2 with TRBJ2-5; TRBD1 matches at 9 bases. Germline lookup yields CDR1 SGHAT and CDR2 FQNNGV. Trimming removed 3 bases from V and 1 base from J; junction bases left unmatched: 3. There are 15 residues in the CDR3. Written as DNA, the CDR3 is TGTGCCAGCAGCTTGGGGGGACAGGGCCAAGAGACCCAGTACTTC. This sequence encodes CASSLGGQGQETQYF.